Below, 3 T cell receptor beta chains from the same sample are listed, as sequenced in a study of T-cell memory formation after mild COVID-19. MiXCR was run by TCRdb on the 5' RACE reads, yielding one entry per CDR3 protein. The table includes approximately 400,000 distinct CDR3 sequences, about a sixth detected once. Sequences were obtained from PBMCs or a T cell subset sorted from them (not recorded which). Receptors originate from a man between 18 and 29 years old who had mild COVID-19 (a few samples of this study predate the infection). Cell type and time point are not known.

This clonotype was detected many times. V and J are TRBV7-2 and TRBJ1-2; no firm D call. Trimming stripped 1 base from V and 4 bases from J, with 7 bases between. CDR3 length equals 13 residues. Germline values: CDR1 SGHTA, CDR2 FQGNSA. The DNA for the CDR3 is TGTGCCAGCAGCTTAGGATGGACCTATGGCTACACCTTC. It yields the protein CASSLGWTYGYTF.

This clonotype was seen at least ten times. CDR3 region: CASSQDPDTGELFF. The CDR3, as DNA: TGCGCCAGCAGCCAAGACCCAGACACCGGGGAGCTGTTTTTT. The V gene is TRBV4-3, the J gene TRBJ2-2; D unresolved. This CDR3 is 14 amino acids long. Germline values: CDR1 LGHNA, CDR2 YSLEER. Trimming took off 0 bases at V and 3 bases at J, with 5 bases between the two ends.

The chain links TRBV7-3 to TRBJ2-3, with D unresolved. The CDR3 is made up of 15 amino acids. Trimming took 1 base from V and 6 from J, leaving 14 bases between them. Per germline, CDR1 SGHTA and CDR2 FQGTGA. The CDR3 bases are TGTGCCAGCAGCTTAAACTGGTCCCCTATCGATACGCAGTATTTT. It codes for CASSLNWSPIDTQYF. Complete variable domain (other parts from reference TRBV7-3 and TRBJ2-3): GAGVSQTPSNKVTEKGKYVELRCDPISGHTALYWYRQSLGQGPEFLIYFQGTGAADDSGLPNDRFFAVRPEGSVSTLKIQRTERGDSAVYLCASSLNWSPIDTQYFGPGTRLTVL.